The entry that follows covers one T cell receptor beta chain sequence. Its antigen is as yet unknown. The junction had 2 bases not matched to a gene; V was cut back by 6 bases and J by 3 bases. This CDR3 comprises 15 residues. Germline CDR1 reads MNHEY; CDR2 reads SVGAGI. This specimen belongs to a study of cytomegalovirus exposure and HLA in healthy donors. The wider study: An earlier analysis found around 120 million unique TCR beta sequences from about 190 million T cells.

Primers: 60 Vbeta forward and 13 Jbeta reverse. Sequenced by immunoSEQ multiplex PCR; TCRdb stores in-frame clones only, minus some. The data show just over 85,000 clones, roughly three quarters seen once. Unrecorded immune exposure was likely among donors, who were nominally healthy when sampled. Findings and limits, study-wide: It was shown in a later analysis that HLA-associated TCR beta chains were more clonally expanded than other, equally common chains. Using a false discovery rate of 0.05, a later analysis showed that approximately 17,000 TCR beta sequences were associated with HLA alleles.

The V gene is TRBV6-5, the J gene TRBJ1-6, with 10 bases matching TRBD1. This receptor was identified in a man aged 40-49 years in good health and CMV-seronegative. Source material: PBMCs. CDR3 sequence reads: CASRGQGVYNSPLHF. The CDR3 DNA follows: TGTGCCAGCAGAGGACAGGGGGTCTATAATTCACCCCTCCACTTT.